Listed below are T cell receptor beta chains from one sample, sequenced in a study of identical twins. TCRdb re-analysed the 5' RACE reads in MiXCR, keeping a single row per CDR3 protein. The sample contains 250,000 to 350,000 distinct CDR3 sequences, about 8.3% of which appear only once. These data also featured in a second study, about yellow fever vaccine responses in identical twins.

What was sequenced was memory (CD45RO+) T cells sorted from blood. The origin of the receptors is a young woman in good health. CDR3s include the opening cysteine and the closing phenylalanine or tryptophan. The order of the fields is V gene, J gene, clone size, D gene, CDR3 protein, CDR3 DNA. D genes are given only for firm matches. The size of a clone is reported for some rows only, either as once, few or many, or as a class for expanded clones.

TRBV6-5	TRBJ2-7	-	-	CASSRSQDSYEQYF	TGTGCCAGCAGTCGCTCGCAGGACTCCTACGAGCAGTACTTC
TRBV24-1	TRBJ2-4	many	-	CATSVPGRDIQYF	TGTGCCACCAGTGTACCGGGACGAGACATTCAGTACTTC
TRBV7-2	TRBJ1-6	many	TRBD1	CASSQVTGVASPLHF	TGTGCCAGCAGTCAGGTTACAGGGGTGGCTTCACCCCTCCACTTT
TRBV11-2	TRBJ2-7	many	TRBD1	CASSLRTGGVEQYF	TGTGCCAGCAGCTTAAGGACAGGGGGCGTCGAGCAGTACTTC
TRBV18	TRBJ1-2	once	-	CASSPPGGQGGYTF	TGTGCCAGCTCACCACCGGGGGGTCAGGGTGGCTACACCTTC
TRBV20-1	TRBJ1-5	once	TRBD1	CSASEETGSNQPQHF	TGCAGTGCTAGCGAGGAGACAGGGAGCAATCAGCCCCAGCATTTT
TRBV7-3	TRBJ2-3	-	-	CASSLDAGRTDTQYF	TGTGCCAGCAGCTTAGATGCGGGACGCACAGATACGCAGTATTTT
TRBV6-1	TRBJ2-1	few	TRBD2	CASSEKTSGAYNEQFF	TGTGCCAGCAGTGAAAAGACTAGCGGGGCCTACAATGAGCAGTTCTTC
TRBV10-3	TRBJ2-3	many	TRBD1	CAISRPQGGMKADTQYF	TGTGCCATCAGTCGGCCCCAAGGGGGCATGAAGGCAGATACGCAGTATTTT
TRBV7-2	TRBJ2-5	-	TRBD2	CASSLAPSGRAGYQETQYF	TGTGCCAGCAGCTTAGCCCCTAGCGGGAGGGCCGGGTACCAAGAGACCCAGTACTTC
TRBV29-1	TRBJ2-3	few	TRBD2	CSVVTLAGNTDTQYF	TGCAGCGTTGTTACGCTAGCGGGGAACACAGATACGCAGTATTTT
TRBV12-3/TRBV12-4	TRBJ2-5	-	-	CASNLRGGLETQYF	TGTGCCAGCAACTTGAGGGGAGGATTGGAGACCCAGTACTTC
TRBV14	TRBJ2-5	-	-	CASSHLQLGQETQYF	TGTGCCAGCAGCCACCTCCAGTTAGGGCAGGAGACCCAGTACTTC
TRBV6-4	TRBJ2-3	-	-	CASSEESYRLDTQYF	TGTGCCAGCAGTGAGGAAAGCTATCGTTTAGATACGCAGTATTTT
TRBV7-6	TRBJ1-1	few	-	CASSLLFTEAFF	TGTGCCAGCAGCTTATTATTTACTGAAGCTTTCTTT
TRBV18	TRBJ2-2	few	-	CASSRQNTGELFF	TGTGCCAGCTCACGCCAGAACACCGGGGAGCTGTTTTTT
TRBV18	TRBJ2-5	few	TRBD2	CASSPPPSGGPQGPETQYF	TGTGCCAGCTCACCACCACCTAGCGGGGGTCCCCAGGGTCCGGAGACCCAGTACTTC
TRBV7-8	TRBJ2-7	many	TRBD2	CASSISSGRGGEQYF	TGTGCCAGCAGCATATCTAGCGGGAGAGGGGGCGAGCAGTACTTC
TRBV5-1	TRBJ1-2	few	-	CASTRSWPPNYGYTF	TGCGCCAGCACCCGGTCTTGGCCACCCAACTATGGCTACACCTTC
TRBV6-1	TRBJ1-1	few	-	CASRGAGLNTEAFF	TGTGCCAGCAGGGGGGCAGGTTTGAACACTGAAGCTTTCTTT
TRBV20-1	TRBJ2-3	many	TRBD2	CSARPWTSGSVSTDTQYF	TGCAGTGCTAGACCTTGGACTAGCGGGAGTGTTTCCACAGATACGCAGTATTTT
TRBV28	TRBJ1-5	many	TRBD1	CASSRGTGALNQPQHF	TGTGCCAGCAGTAGGGGGACAGGGGCGCTCAATCAGCCCCAGCATTTT
TRBV20-1	TRBJ2-3	many	-	CSAPQSRTDTQYF	TGCAGTGCACCACAGTCACGCACAGATACGCAGTATTTT
TRBV19	TRBJ2-3	few	TRBD2	CASSIGLGVIDTQYF	TGTGCCAGTAGTATCGGACTAGGAGTGATAGATACGCAGTATTTT
TRBV12-5	TRBJ2-5	-	-	CASALGNSQETQYF	TGTGCTAGTGCCCTAGGGAACAGCCAAGAGACCCAGTACTTC
TRBV20-1	TRBJ2-7	-	-	CSAIGGGGAYEQYF	TGCAGTGCCATCGGGGGAGGGGGGGCCTACGAGCAGTACTTC
TRBV24-1	TRBJ2-3	many	TRBD1	CATSAPGGAPDTQYF	TGTGCCACCAGTGCCCCAGGGGGAGCGCCAGATACGCAGTATTTT
TRBV9	TRBJ2-1	few	-	CASSNLGTLGVAEQFF	TGTGCCAGCAGCAACCTAGGGACCCTTGGCGTCGCTGAGCAGTTCTTC
TRBV12-3/TRBV12-4	TRBJ2-3	many	-	CASLKATSTDTQYF	TGTGCCAGCCTAAAGGCGACCAGCACAGATACGCAGTATTTT
TRBV10-3	TRBJ2-3	many	TRBD2	CAISESVLAGVDTQYF	TGTGCCATCAGTGAGTCTGTGCTAGCGGGAGTGGATACGCAGTATTTT
TRBV28	TRBJ2-7	many	-	CASNHDRFSYEQYF	TGTGCCAGCAACCACGACAGGTTCTCCTACGAGCAGTACTTC
TRBV5-5	TRBJ1-4	many	-	CASRWRPSDNEKLFF	TGTGCCAGCAGATGGAGACCGAGCGATAATGAAAAACTGTTTTTT
TRBV3-1	TRBJ2-2	-	-	CACSFPAFDATVDTGELFF	TGTGCCTGCAGTTTTCCAGCTTTCGACGCTACTGTGGACACCGGGGAGCTGTTTTTT
TRBV12-3/TRBV12-4	TRBJ1-1	many	TRBD1	CASSRQGGSTEAFF	TGTGCCAGCAGCCGACAGGGGGGTTCAACTGAAGCTTTCTTT
TRBV4-1	TRBJ2-5	-	TRBD2	CASSQAPSGTSQETQYF	TGCGCCAGCAGCCAAGCCCCCTCCGGGACTAGCCAAGAGACCCAGTACTTC
TRBV11-2	TRBJ2-1	few	-	CASSVGTGEQFF	TGTGCCAGCAGCGTCGGGACGGGTGAGCAGTTCTTC
TRBV7-9	TRBJ2-5	-	TRBD1	CASNTGTGIETQYF	TGTGCCAGCAACACCGGGACAGGGATTGAGACCCAGTACTTC
TRBV6-1	TRBJ2-7	-	-	CASRRSPGQYSYEQYF	TGTGCCAGCAGACGCTCCCCGGGACAATACTCCTACGAACAGTACTTC
TRBV5-1	TRBJ2-3	-	-	CASSHGQQGTDTQYF	TGCGCCAGCAGCCACGGACAGCAGGGAACGGATACGCAGTATTTT
TRBV10-3	TRBJ2-7	many	-	CAISESASSYEQYF	TGTGCCATCAGTGAATCGGCCAGCTCCTACGAGCAGTACTTC
TRBV20-1	TRBJ2-5	-	TRBD1	CCASPLTGTAIGTQYF	TGCTGTGCTAGTCCCTTAACCGGGACAGCCATCGGGACCCAGTACTTC
TRBV7-6	TRBJ2-1	many	TRBD2	CASSLGVGGLAGAGEQFF	TGTGCCAGCAGCTTAGGGGTGGGGGGACTAGCGGGAGCTGGTGAGCAGTTCTTC
TRBV4-1	TRBJ1-2	many	-	CASSQDSRDSGYTF	TGCGCCAGCAGCCAAGATTCCAGGGACTCTGGCTACACCTTC
TRBV24-1	TRBJ2-3	-	TRBD2	CATSGETSGIQRGTQYF	TGTGCCACCAGTGGGGAGACTAGCGGGATTCAAAGAGGTACGCAGTATTTT
TRBV6-5	TRBJ2-7	few	-	CASSSTRSGVTSQYF	TGTGCCAGCAGTTCGACACGGTCCGGGGTTACGTCGCAGTACTTC
TRBV20-1	TRBJ2-6	-	-	CSARNRGAGANVLTF	TGCAGTGCTAGAAATAGGGGTGCTGGGGCCAACGTCCTGACTTTC
TRBV9	TRBJ2-2	few	-	CASSVVVGTGELFF	TGTGCCAGCAGCGTAGTAGTGGGGACCGGGGAGCTGTTTTTT
TRBV18	TRBJ1-5	many	-	CASSQDVYSNQPQHF	TGTGCCAGCTCACAGGACGTCTATAGCAATCAGCCCCAGCATTTT
TRBV2	TRBJ2-1	-	-	CASSVAADPGWSNEQFF	TGTGCCAGCAGTGTGGCAGCGGACCCCGGGTGGTCCAATGAGCAGTTCTTC
TRBV20-1	TRBJ1-2	-	-	CSAPGGAYGYTF	TGCAGTGCCCCCGGAGGGGCCTATGGCTACACCTTC
TRBV12-3/TRBV12-4	TRBJ2-3	-	-	CASSSTPDTQYF	TGTGCCAGCAGTTCCACCCCAGATACGCAGTATTTT
TRBV5-6	TRBJ2-7	-	TRBD2	CASSPGPGGYEQYF	TGTGCCAGCAGCCCGGGACCGGGGGGTTACGAGCAGTACTTC
TRBV7-9	TRBJ1-3	many	TRBD1	CASSSSDRGNTIYF	TGTGCCAGCAGCTCCTCGGACAGGGGAAACACCATATATTTT
TRBV6-1	TRBJ2-4	-	TRBD2	CASSKTSGGDIQYF	TGTGCCAGCAGTAAGACTAGCGGGGGTGACATTCAGTACTTC
TRBV5-4	TRBJ2-2	-	TRBD2	CASGGPSGTYTGELFF	TGTGCCAGCGGAGGGCCTAGCGGGACCTACACCGGGGAGCTGTTTTTT